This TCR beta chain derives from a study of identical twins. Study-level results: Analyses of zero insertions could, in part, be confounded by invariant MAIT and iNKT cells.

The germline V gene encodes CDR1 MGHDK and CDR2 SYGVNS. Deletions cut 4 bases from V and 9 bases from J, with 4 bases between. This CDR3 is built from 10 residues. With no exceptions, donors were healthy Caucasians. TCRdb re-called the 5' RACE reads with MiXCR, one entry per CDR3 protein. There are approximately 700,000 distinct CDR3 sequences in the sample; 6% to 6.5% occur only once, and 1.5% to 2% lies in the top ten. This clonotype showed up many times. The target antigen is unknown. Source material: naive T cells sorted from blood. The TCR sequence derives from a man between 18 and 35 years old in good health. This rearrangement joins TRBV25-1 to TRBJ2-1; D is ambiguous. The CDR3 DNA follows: TGTGCCAGCAGTGCTGGTGAGCAGTTCTTC. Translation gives CASSAGEQFF.